Listed below are T cell receptor beta chains from one sample, sequenced in a study of CD8+ T cells in alopecia areata. Using immunoSEQ multiplex PCR, the repertoire was profiled, and TCRdb retains in-frame clones only, with some absent. The table has 100,000 to 150,000 clones, around 50% seen once. The sequencing input was NKG2D-low CD8+ T cells sorted from blood. These receptors were collected from a human donor with alopecia areata. Both conserved end residues are part of each CDR3. D genes are given only for firm matches. Clone size, where shown, is once, few, many, or a class for clones that have expanded.

TRBJ2-7 | NA | NA | TRBV29-1 | 11 | TGCAGCGTTCGCGGGTCCCACGAGCAGTACTTC | CSVRGSHEQYF
TRBJ1-5 | NA | NA | TRBV30 | 14 | TGTGCCTGGAGTGTACTGACAGACAATCAGCCCCAGCATTTT | CAWSVLTDNQPQHF
TRBJ1-2 | NA | NA | TRBV29-1 | 13 | TGCAGCGTTGAAAGGGAGGGAACGCATGGCTACACCTTC | CSVEREGTHGYTF
TRBJ1-1 | NA | NA | TRBV4-1 | 17 | TGCGCCAGCAGCCAAGAAGATGGTTATGTACGTACGACTGAAGCTTTCTTT | CASSQEDGYVRTTEAFF
TRBJ2-1 | NA | TRBD2 | TRBV4-1 | 16 | TGCGCCAGCAGCCAACCCCTAGCGGGAGGGCACAATGAGCAGTTCTTC | CASSQPLAGGHNEQFF
TRBJ2-7 | few | NA | TRBV23-1 | 11 | TGCGCCAGGGAGAGCTCCTACGAGCAGTACTTC | CARESSYEQYF
TRBJ2-3 | NA | NA | TRBV11-2 | 14 | TGTGCCAGCAGCCTTAGACAGAACACAGATACGCAGTATTTT | CASSLRQNTDTQYF
TRBJ1-1 | NA | NA | TRBV9 | 14 | TGTGCCAGCAGCGTAGGAGGAGGGCACACTGAAGCTTTCTTT | CASSVGGGHTEAFF
TRBJ1-6 | NA | NA | TRBV2 | 16 | TGTGCCAGCAGTGAAGCGGAGCGGTATGGTAATTCACCCCTCCACTTT | CASSEAERYGNSPLHF
TRBJ2-7 | NA | NA | TRBV6-5 | 9 | TGTGGGGTTGGTCACGAGCAGTACTTC | CGVGHEQYF
TRBJ2-5 | NA | TRBD1 | TRBV28 | 15 | TGTGCCAGCAGTGATGGACAGGGGGCATTGCAGACCCAGTACTTC | CASSDGQGALQTQYF
TRBJ2-3 | few | NA | TRBV30 | 13 | TGTGCCTCCCCGACTAGAAGCACAGATACGCAGTATTTT | CASPTRSTDTQYF
TRBJ2-7 | NA | NA | TRBV13 | 14 | TGTGCCAGCAGCTTGCTGTCAGGGCTCCACGAGCAGTACTTC | CASSLLSGLHEQYF
TRBJ2-1 | NA | NA | TRBV29-1 | 11 | TGCAGCGTCCAGGGCCCCAATGAGCAGTTCTTC | CSVQGPNEQFF
TRBJ1-2 | few | NA | TRBV29-1 | 12 | TGCAGCGTTGCCCAGGGGAAGGGAGGCTACACCTTC | CSVAQGKGGYTF